Listed below are T cell receptor beta chains from one sample, sequenced in a study of T cell repertoires in cytomegalovirus infection. In TCRdb, the reads were re-called with MiXCR into one record per CDR3 protein. This table has about 680,000 distinct CDR3 sequences, roughly 26% appearing once. Material: CD8+ T cells from PBMCs. The receptors shown here come from a human donor in good health (CMV status not recorded). Some clones in this sample may be carry-over from other donors' samples. Both conserved end residues are part of each CDR3. The D gene is left open where the match is weak. Expanded clones get a size class; other rows say once, few or many, or leave the size out.

D gene	J gene	V gene	CDR3 length	clone size	CDR3 DNA	CDR3 protein
TRBD1	TRBJ2-2	TRBV28	20	few	TGTGCCAGCAGTTTATTCCCCCACCGGCGGACAGGGGAGAACACCGGGGAGCTGTTTTTT	CASSLFPHRRTGENTGELFF
.	TRBJ2-1	TRBV14	17	.	TGTGCCAGCAGCCAAAGGGTGGGGACGGCGACCTACAATGAGCAGTTCTTC	CASSQRVGTATYNEQFF
TRBD1	TRBJ2-7	TRBV10-2	17	few	TGCGCCAGCAGTGAGCCTATAGACAGGGGGCTATCCTACGAGCAGTACTTC	CASSEPIDRGLSYEQYF
.	TRBJ1-2	TRBV7-9	15	.	TGTGCCAGCAGCTTAGGCCACGGGCAGGACTATGGCTACACCTTC	CASSLGHGQDYGYTF
.	TRBJ1-6	TRBV6-2/TRBV6-3	17	few	TGTGCCAGCGGAACCCTTGATGGGACGGATAATAATTCACCCCTCCACTTT	CASGTLDGTDNNSPLHF
.	TRBJ2-2	TRBV4-3	14	.	TGCGCCAGCAGCCAGGGGCAGGACACCGGGGAGCTGTTTTTT	CASSQGQDTGELFF
.	TRBJ1-1	TRBV15	15	few	TGTGCCACCAGCAGTAGGCGACAGCTGAACACTGAAGCTTTCTTT	CATSSRRQLNTEAFF
.	TRBJ2-1	TRBV7-6	15	.	TGTACCAGCGAATCCGGGCTAGCGACGAAAAATGAGCAGTTCTTC	CTSESGLATKNEQFF
.	TRBJ1-2	TRBV12-5	9	.	TGTGCTAGTGGTTTGGGCTACACCTTC	CASGLGYTF
.	TRBJ2-3	TRBV6-2/TRBV6-3	17	.	TGTGCCAGCAGCGATATGGGTTTAGCGGAGGACACAGATACGCAGTATTTT	CASSDMGLAEDTDTQYF
TRBD1	TRBJ2-7	TRBV10-1	14	few	TGCGCCAGCAGTGAGTACAGGGGGTCCGGCGAGCAGTACTTC	CASSEYRGSGEQYF
.	TRBJ2-7	TRBV13	12	.	TGTGCCAGCAGCACCGACAGGCACGAGCAGTACTTC	CASSTDRHEQYF
.	TRBJ1-1	TRBV20-1	13	.	TGCAGTGCTAGAGAGGAGCGTAACACTGAAGCTTTCTTT	CSAREERNTEAFF
.	TRBJ2-7	TRBV7-8	13	many	TGTGCCAGCAGCTGGGACACCACCTACGAGCAGTACTTC	CASSWDTTYEQYF
.	TRBJ2-6	TRBV27	15	.	TGTGCCAGCAGTACCGGGCTTTCTGGGGCCAACGTCCTGACTTTC	CASSTGLSGANVLTF
.	TRBJ2-4	TRBV7-9	15	.	TGTGCCAGCGGTTTTAGCGAGCGACCCAAAAACATTCAGTACTTC	CASGFSERPKNIQYF
.	TRBJ2-3	TRBV2	11	.	TGTGCCAGCAGTGACAGCTCCAAACAGTATTTT	CASSDSSKQYF
.	TRBJ1-1	TRBV6-2/TRBV6-3	13	.	TGTGCCAGCAGTTACAACTCGGGGGGTGAAGCTTTCTTT	CASSYNSGGEAFF
TRBD1	TRBJ1-5	TRBV2	16	.	TGTGCCAGCAGAGCCGGGACAGGGAATAGCAATCAGCCCCAGCATTTT	CASRAGTGNSNQPQHF
.	TRBJ1-2	TRBV7-9	14	many	TGTGCCAGCAGCTTTGGACAGATCAACTATGGCTACACCTTC	CASSFGQINYGYTF
.	TRBJ1-1	TRBV6-2/TRBV6-3	11	.	TGTGCCAGCAGTTCCGGAGGTGAAGCTTTCTTT	CASSSGGEAFF
.	TRBJ1-5	TRBV24-1	15	.	TGTGCCACCAGTGAGGAGGGGACCTACAATCAGCCCCAGCATTTT	CATSEEGTYNQPQHF
TRBD2	TRBJ2-1	TRBV27	12	many	TGTGCCAGCAGTTTAACTAGCGGGGAGCAGTTCTTC	CASSLTSGEQFF
.	TRBJ2-1	TRBV6-2/TRBV6-3	13	.	TGTGCCAGCACCACGGGGAACATAGGGCAGCAGTTCTTC	CASTTGNIGQQFF
.	TRBJ2-3	TRBV7-2	15	many	TGTGCCAGCAGCTTAGAAAGCCCGATCGGAGATACGCAGTATTTT	CASSLESPIGDTQYF
.	TRBJ1-1	TRBV6-1	16	few	TGTGCCAGCAGTGAAAGGCAGGCCCCGGGAGGCGTTGAAGCTTTCTTT	CASSERQAPGGVEAFF
TRBD2	TRBJ2-1	TRBV28	19	.	TGTGCCAGCAGTCGCCGTGCGAGCGGGGGCCCAAGCTCCTACAATGAGCAGTTCTTC	CASSRRASGGPSSYNEQFF